The 13 T cell receptor beta chains below come from one sample, sequenced in a study of T cells in Graves' hyperthyroidism and ophthalmopathy. The TCR beta CDR3 regions underwent amplification using RNA transcripts as the source. The primer set for the first-round RT-PCR of the TCR CDR3 was HTBI. TCRdb processed the multiplex PCR reads anew with MiXCR; each CDR3 protein has one entry. The sample lists 730,000 or so distinct CDR3 sequences; 18% were seen once. The sample was blood. These receptors originate from a woman aged 50 to 60 with Graves' hyperthyroidism that later progressed to Graves' ophthalmopathy.

V and J are TRBV12-3 or TRBV12-4 and TRBJ2-2; 9 bases map to TRBD1. J gave up 6 bases and V 6 bases, and 11 bases lay outside the gene matches. The CDR3 length is 16 residues. CDR3 region: CASSPGTGSNSGELFF. The CDR3 DNA follows: TGTGCCAGCAGCCCCGGGACAGGGTCCAACTCCGGGGAGCTGTTTTTT.

The chain carries TRBV19 and TRBJ2-7; 7 nucleotides align to TRBD1. This CDR3 has 14 amino acids. Germline values: CDR1 LNHDA, CDR2 SQIVND (reference sequence). After removal of 5 bases from V and 3 bases from J, the junction contained 7 bases not matched to a gene. CDR3 nucleotides: TGTGCCAGTAGTTCCCTTGGGACAGTCTACGAGCAGTACTTC. Translated, it gives CASSSLGTVYEQYF.

The rearrangement links TRBV5-4 to TRBJ2-5; D possibly corresponds to TRBD1 (6 bases). Germline V gives CDR1 SGHNT, CDR2 YYREEE (reference sequence). V dropped 0 bases and J dropped 4 bases, with 25 bases sitting between them. CDR3 length equals 19 residues. The CDR3 is CASSLAGASGVLGLETQYF. In DNA form, the CDR3 reads TGTGCCAGCAGCTTGGCCGGGGCTTCAGGGGTACTAGGGTTAGAGACCCAGTACTTC.

This clonotype was counted ten times or more. The rearrangement joins TRBV5-1 to TRBJ1-1, with D unclear. Trimming removed 2 bases at V and 4 bases at J, with 12 bases between. The germline V gene encodes CDR1 SGHRS and CDR2 YFSETQ. CDR3 length: 14 residues. CDR3 coding DNA: TGCGCCAGCAGCTTCGGAGGGCAAGTCACTGAAGCTTTCTTT. Translation gives CASSFGGQVTEAFF.

A few counts support this clonotype. The chain is built from TRBV10-1 and TRBJ2-5; a weak D match, TRBD1 (6 bases). V was cut by 4 bases and J by 1 base, with 10 bases left in between. Germline CDR1 WNHNN, CDR2 SYGVQD (reference sequence). The CDR3 has 14 amino acids. The CDR3 sequence: CASSGDRIQETQYF. The CDR3 bases are TGCGCCAGCAGTGGAGACAGGATCCAAGAGACCCAGTACTTC.

V gene TRBV20-1 combines with J gene TRBJ2-6; TRBD1 agrees at 7 bases. This CDR3 region has 18 residues. V gave up 0 bases and J gave up 0 bases; unmatched junction bases: 8. Germline lookup yields CDR1 DFQATT and CDR2 SNEGSKA (reference sequence). The CDR3 DNA reads as TGCAGTGCTAGAGATTGGGGACAGAGCTTCTCTGGGGCCAACGTCCTGACTTTC. It is translated as CSARDWGQSFSGANVLTF.

In its sample, this clonotype was seen a few times. V and J are TRBV2 and TRBJ2-7; D might be TRBD1 (6 bases). In germline, CDR1 is SNHLY, CDR2 FYNNEI. The CDR3 loop spans 14 amino acids. V gave up 3 bases and J gave up 6 bases, with 15 bases separating them. The CDR3 DNA sequence: TGTGCCAGCAGTGATAGAGACCAAGGGGGCGAGCAGTACTTC. This sequence encodes CASSDRDQGGEQYF.

The chain joins TRBV4-1 to TRBJ2-2, with a tentative D call TRBD2 (6 bases). CDR3 length: 19 residues. V was shortened by 1 base and J by 5 bases, with 23 bases between the two germline ends. Germline assignment: CDR1 MGHRA and CDR2 YSYEKL. This CDR3 reads CASSQGALREWAGTGELFF. CDR3 nucleotide sequence: TGCGCCAGCAGCCAAGGAGCTCTCAGGGAATGGGCGGGGACCGGGGAGCTGTTTTTT.

The V call is TRBV29-1, the J call TRBJ1-2, with D unclear. Trimming stripped 0 bases from V and 4 bases from J, with 15 bases between. CDR3 length equals 15 residues. The germline gives CDR1 SQVTM, CDR2 ANQGSEA. CDR3 protein: CSVEDLPDMGYGYTF. For the CDR3, the DNA is TGCAGCGTTGAAGATCTCCCCGATATGGGCTATGGCTACACCTTC.

This clonotype was seen many times. V and J are TRBV6-1 and TRBJ1-2; the match to TRBD1 covers 8 bases. V shed 6 bases and J 4 bases; nucleotides not matched to a gene: 7. Germline CDR1 and CDR2: MNHNS and SASEGT. This CDR3 contains 14 residues. DNA of the CDR3: TGTGCCAGCAGCGATGTTACAGGGGGCTATGGCTACACCTTC. It yields the protein CASSDVTGGYGYTF.

The table lists this clonotype with many counts. The J gene is TRBJ2-2, the V gene TRBV2; 9 positions agree with TRBD1. CDR1 SNHLY and CDR2 FYNNEI come from the germline V gene. J lost 6 bases, V lost 3 bases, and 2 bases had no gene match. The CDR3 is 14 residues long. Written as DNA, the CDR3 is TGTGCCAGCAGTGAGACAGGGGGATCCGGGGAGCTGTTTTTT. Translated: CASSETGGSGELFF.

This clonotype was recorded at least ten times. The chain is built from TRBV30 and TRBJ2-7, with TRBD2 matching 8 bases. J was trimmed by 4 bases and V by 0 bases; bases with no gene match: 5. Germline V gene lookup returns CDR1 GTSNPN and CDR2 SVGIG (reference sequence). The CDR3 contains 14 residues. The CDR3, as DNA: TGTGCCTGGAGTGTACTGGAGCGGGGGTACGAGCAGTACTTC. Residues: CAWSVLERGYEQYF.

This clonotype was seen a few times. This chain links TRBV14 with TRBJ2-7; 7 bases match TRBD2. V was clipped by 0 bases and J by 6 bases; unmatched bases: 8. Germline-derived CDR1 and CDR2 are SGHDN and FVKESK. The CDR3 sequence is 15 residues long. The CDR3 loop reads CASSQEGDYMTEQYF. CDR3 DNA: TGTGCCAGCAGCCAAGAGGGGGACTATATGACCGAGCAGTACTTC.